This T cell receptor (beta chain) was identified during a study of cytomegalovirus exposure and HLA in healthy donors. A note on this clone: Its antigen remains unidentified.

Study observations and caveats: It was reported that the classifier diagnosed cytomegalovirus status with high specificity and sensitivity in both the original and validation cohorts. TCR sequences were mostly rare, though some public TCRs occurred in many donors. Specificity for CMV antigens was confirmed in vitro for a few of the CMV-associated chains.

This CDR3 has 16 residues. The germline CDR1 and CDR2 sequences are SGHDT and YYEEEE. V shed 0 bases and J shed 4 bases, with 14 bases lying between them. Sequencing was performed with immunoSEQ multiplex PCR; in TCRdb, only in-frame clones are kept and a portion is missing. The sample records some 88,000 clones, approximately 96% being singletons. Sequenced material: PBMCs. The origin of this receptor is a man younger than 35 in good health and CMV-seronegative. The rearrangement joins TRBV5-6 to TRBJ1-5, with D possibly being TRBD1 (6 bases). In DNA, the CDR3 is TGTGCCAGCAGCTTGGGTTTGCCAGGGGCAAATCAGCCCCAGCATTTT. It translates to CASSLGLPGANQPQHF.